This is a list of T cell receptor beta chains from one sample in a study of CD8 T cells in Susac syndrome. TCRdb re-called the immunoSEQ multiplex PCR reads through MiXCR, storing one row per CDR3 protein. Of about 300,000 distinct CDR3 sequences detected, 89% appear once; the ten largest clones hold 0.18%. The sequenced sample was CD8+ T cells from PBMCs. The source is a human donor with multiple sclerosis. Each CDR3 is given with its conserved first and last residue. The D gene is left open where the match is weak. The size of a clone is reported for some rows only, either as once, few or many, or as a class for expanded clones.

v_gene,j_gene,d_gene,abundance,len,CDR3aa,CDR3nt
TRBV9,TRBJ2-1,.,.,14,CASSPTGRDNEQFF,TGTGCCAGCAGCCCAACAGGGAGGGACAATGAGCAGTTCTTC
TRBV9,TRBJ2-3,TRBD1,.,16,CASSVPDRVGTDTQYF,TGTGCCAGCAGCGTTCCAGACAGGGTAGGCACAGATACGCAGTATTTT
TRBV6-5,TRBJ1-1,TRBD1,.,15,CASSYQTGGFAEAFF,TGTGCCAGCAGTTACCAGACAGGGGGCTTCGCTGAAGCTTTCTTT
TRBV12-3/TRBV12-4,TRBJ2-5,.,.,14,CASSPTSGVETQYF,TGTGCCAGCAGTCCGACTTCGGGAGTGGAGACCCAGTACTTC
TRBV4-3,TRBJ2-2,.,.,15,CASSQGRTNTGELFF,TGCGCCAGCAGCCAAGGCAGGACCAACACCGGGGAGCTGTTTTTT
TRBV5-1,TRBJ2-7,TRBD2,once,14,CASSLASGTGEQYF,TGCGCCAGCAGCTTGGCTAGCGGGACTGGCGAGCAGTACTTC
TRBV2,TRBJ1-3,.,.,18,CASSGPGTTGASGNTIYF,TGTGCCAGCAGTGGCCCCGGGACAACTGGGGCCTCTGGAAACACCATATATTTT
TRBV19,TRBJ1-5,.,.,14,CASKPQAFNQPQHF,TGTGCCAGTAAGCCACAAGCCTTCAATCAGCCCCAGCATTTT
TRBV3-1,TRBJ1-4,.,.,15,CASSQFEATNEKLFF,TGTGCCAGCAGCCAATTCGAAGCAACTAATGAAAAACTGTTTTTT
TRBV5-6,TRBJ2-2,.,.,10,CASGGGELFF,TGTGCCAGCGGAGGCGGGGAGCTGTTTTTT
TRBV2,TRBJ1-6,.,.,15,CASSERRQQNSPLHF,TGTGCCAGCAGTGAACGACGACAGCAGAATTCACCCCTCCACTTT
TRBV5-6,TRBJ2-7,.,.,14,CASSLSGFTYEQYF,TGTGCCAGCAGCTTGTCGGGCTTCACCTACGAGCAGTACTTC
TRBV7-2,TRBJ2-1,TRBD2,.,18,CASSLLGGGRISYNEQFF,TGTGCCAGCAGCTTATTGGGCGGGGGGAGAATCTCCTACAATGAGCAGTTCTTC
TRBV19,TRBJ2-2,TRBD1,.,14,CASGQGSPAGELFF,TGTGCCAGTGGACAGGGGTCCCCCGCCGGGGAGCTGTTTTTT
TRBV20-1,TRBJ2-7,.,few,13,CSAKTGLSYEQYF,TGCAGTGCTAAGACAGGCCTCTCCTACGAGCAGTACTTC
TRBV28,TRBJ2-6,.,once,16,CASSFLFRGGANVLTF,TGTGCCAGCAGTTTCCTATTTAGGGGCGGGGCCAACGTCCTGACTTTC
TRBV7-9,TRBJ1-1,.,.,12,CASSRSRTEAFF,TGTGCCAGCAGCCGATCCCGAACTGAAGCTTTCTTT
TRBV20-1,TRBJ1-1,.,.,12,CSAATDSGEAFF,TGCAGTGCGGCCACGGACAGCGGTGAAGCTTTCTTT
TRBV5-4,TRBJ2-1,.,.,16,CASSLQIGSYYNEQFF,TGTGCCAGCAGTCTTCAAATCGGGAGCTACTACAATGAGCAGTTCTTC
TRBV12-3/TRBV12-4,TRBJ2-1,.,.,13,CASSLPGGDEQFF,TGTGCCAGCAGTTTACCGGGGGGCGATGAGCAGTTCTTC
TRBV5-6,TRBJ2-7,TRBD1,.,14,CASSYGTGVHEQYF,TGTGCCAGCAGCTACGGGACAGGGGTGCACGAGCAGTACTTC
TRBV10-3,TRBJ2-5,TRBD2,.,19,CAISESTTSGGDNQETQYF,TGTGCCATCAGTGAGTCGACGACTAGCGGGGGCGATAACCAAGAGACCCAGTACTTC
TRBV29-1,TRBJ2-2,TRBD2,.,18,CSALGLAGAGVATGELFF,TGCAGCGCCCTAGGACTAGCGGGAGCAGGTGTAGCTACCGGGGAGCTGTTTTTT
TRBV20-1,TRBJ2-5,TRBD2,.,16,CSARDRAGGYQETQYF,TGCAGTGCTAGAGATAGAGCGGGGGGGTACCAAGAGACCCAGTACTTC
TRBV2,TRBJ2-7,TRBD2,.,14,CASSGGGITYEQYF,TGTGCCAGCAGTGGGGGAGGGATAACCTACGAGCAGTACTTC
TRBV9,TRBJ2-7,.,.,13,CASSVEDRYEQYF,TGTGCCAGCAGCGTTGAGGACCGATACGAGCAGTACTTC
TRBV4-3,TRBJ2-3,TRBD2,.,17,CASSPERLGLATDTQYF,TGCGCCAGCAGCCCAGAGAGGTTGGGACTAGCAACAGATACGCAGTATTTT
TRBV7-9,TRBJ2-7,.,few,12,CALAGTGDEQYF,TGTGCCCTGGCGGGGACTGGGGACGAGCAGTACTTC
TRBV28,TRBJ2-5,TRBD1,.,15,CASSSGQGEVETQYF,TGTGCCAGCAGCTCGGGACAGGGGGAGGTCGAGACCCAGTACTTC
TRBV28,TRBJ2-7,TRBD1,.,15,CASSARTGGFNEQYF,TGTGCCAGCAGTGCCCGGACAGGGGGTTTCAACGAGCAGTACTTC
TRBV7-9,TRBJ2-5,TRBD1,.,18,CASRGHRGRSTGAETQYF,TGTGCCAGCAGAGGGCACAGGGGGCGCAGTACGGGGGCGGAGACCCAGTACTTC
TRBV10-3,TRBJ2-3,.,once,16,CAISESTLGVGDTQYF,TGTGCCATCAGTGAGTCGACTCTGGGGGTCGGGGATACGCAGTATTTT
TRBV9,TRBJ2-6,.,.,15,CASSVAGSGANVLTF,TGTGCCAGCAGCGTAGCGGGGTCTGGGGCCAACGTCCTGACTTTC
TRBV27,TRBJ2-7,TRBD2,.,20,CASSFTGPRVALAGSYEQYF,TGTGCCAGCAGTTTTACTGGGCCCAGAGTAGCCCTAGCGGGCTCCTACGAGCAGTACTTC
TRBV27,TRBJ2-2,.,few,13,CASSFVGAGELFF,TGTGCCAGCAGTTTCGTGGGGGCCGGGGAGCTGTTTTTT
TRBV4-1,TRBJ2-5,.,.,15,CASSQGVSAQETQYF,TGCGCCAGCAGCCAAGGGGTGAGCGCCCAAGAGACCCAGTACTTC
TRBV27,TRBJ1-2,TRBD1,.,15,CASSPGGAPVYGYTF,TGTGCCAGCAGCCCAGGGGGCGCCCCGGTCTATGGCTACACCTTC
TRBV19,TRBJ1-5,.,.,15,CASSIGQDSNQPQHF,TGTGCCAGTAGTATTGGGCAGGATAGCAATCAGCCCCAGCATTTT
TRBV7-2,TRBJ2-5,TRBD1,.,16,CASSPLYRTGAETQYF,TGTGCCAGCAGCCCCTTATACCGGACAGGGGCTGAGACCCAGTACTTC
TRBV27,TRBJ2-3,.,.,14,CASSSPPGLDTQYF,TGTGCCAGCAGTTCTCCCCCGGGTTTAGATACGCAGTATTTT
TRBV3-1,TRBJ2-1,TRBD2,.,15,CASSNTSGIYNEQFF,TGTGCCAGCAGTAACACTAGCGGGATTTACAATGAGCAGTTCTTC